A single sample gave rise to the 18 T cell receptor beta chains below, sequenced in a study of beta chain features in type 1 diabetes. Sequencing targeted expressed TCRB transcripts, as all isolated RNA had been reverse transcribed. Data came from immunoSEQ multiplex PCR; TCRdb stores just in-frame clones and leaves some out. The sample includes approximately 150,000 clones, roughly 9.7% seen only once; the top ten take 0.55% to 0.65%. Sample: central memory CD4+ T cells from blood. These receptor sequences come from a woman in her thirties or forties in good health.

This clone was observed many times. The chain combines TRBV18 with TRBJ1-2; possible D gene TRBD1, 6 bases. The CDR3 contains 13 residues. Germline V gene data show CDR1 as KGHSH and CDR2 as LQKENI. The V end was cut by 0 bases, the J end by 7 bases, with 9 bases between. CDR3 sequence reads: CASSPPGQFGYTF. The CDR3 coding sequence is TGTGCCAGCTCACCACCAGGACAGTTTGGCTACACCTTC.

This clone came up a few times. This rearrangement joins TRBV28 to TRBJ1-2; D may be TRBD1 (5 bases). Germline CDR1 reads MDHEN; CDR2 reads SYDVKM. Trimming stripped 5 bases from V and 3 bases from J, with 16 bases between. The CDR3 covers 15 residues. The CDR3: CASSPGGEGDYGYTF. The CDR3 bases are TGTGCCAGCAGTCCCGGTGGGGAAGGGGACTATGGCTACACCTTC.

This clone was counted between two and nine times. The V gene is TRBV6-5, the J gene TRBJ2-5, with D perhaps matching TRBD2 (5 bases). Germline V gene lookup returns CDR1 MNHEY and CDR2 SVGAGI. This CDR3 comprises 12 residues. Trimming left V 8 bases short and J 5 bases short, with 12 bases between. CDR3 amino acids: CASSEARETQYF. CDR3 DNA: TGTGCCAGCTCGGAGGCCCGGGAGACCCAGTACTTC.

This clone has just a few counts. This chain connects TRBV9 to TRBJ1-4; TRBD1 matches 8 bases. Germline V gene lookup returns CDR1 SGDLS and CDR2 YYNGEE. This CDR3 is 15 amino acids long. The trim removed 1 base at V and 4 bases at J, leaving 3 bases unmatched. The chain's CDR3 is CASSVRQGYNEKLFF. Here the CDR3 DNA reads TGTGCCAGCAGCGTAAGACAGGGGTATAATGAAAAACTGTTTTTT.

This clone was seen more than once but under ten times. The chain joins TRBV19 to TRBJ2-1, with 8 bases aligning to TRBD2. This CDR3 comprises 16 residues. V dropped 6 bases and J dropped 2; count of bases not matched to a gene: 9. CDR1 and CDR2 (germline): LNHDA, SQIVND (reference sequence). In nucleotides, the CDR3 is TGTGCCAGTAGCCCTTCGGGGCGGGGGGCCTACAATGAGCAGTTCTTC. It yields the protein CASSPSGRGAYNEQFF.

This clone has just a few counts. The J gene is TRBJ2-5, the V gene TRBV12-2; TRBD1, the table's D call, was not compared with the DNA. TRBV12-2 represents a pseudogene. The CDR3 totals 14 residues. The DNA of the CDR3 is TGTGCAAGTCGCTTGACAGGCGACCAAGAGACCCAGTACTTC. This translates into CASRLTGDQETQYF.

This clone came up a few times. This sequence joins TRBV5-4 and TRBJ2-5, with TRBD1 matching over 9 bases. Trimming took 3 bases from V and 5 from J; bases not matched to a gene: 5. Germline lookup yields CDR1 SGHNT and CDR2 YYREEE (reference sequence). The CDR3 runs to 14 residues. In DNA, the CDR3 is TGTGCCAGCAGCTCACAAGGACAGGGGGAGACCCAGTACTTC. It codes for CASSSQGQGETQYF.

This clone was detected a few times. In nucleotides, the CDR3 is TGTGCCAGCAGCGTCCAGGGGGACCCGGGGACTGAAGCTTTCTTT. Translation: CASSVQGDPGTEAFF. The chain carries TRBV7-2 and TRBJ1-1; 7 nucleotides line up with TRBD1. Germline V lookup: CDR1 SGHTA, CDR2 FQGNSA. This CDR3 is 15 amino acids long. Losses at the gene ends were 5 bases for V and 5 bases for J; bases not matched to a gene: 11.

V is TRBV10-2 and J is TRBJ2-5; 9 positions agree with TRBD2. The CDR3 is 13 residues long. Trimming cost V 7 bases and J 4 bases; bases outside gene matches: 4. Germline CDR1 reads WSHSY; CDR2 reads SAAADI. The CDR3 DNA follows: TGCGCCAGCAATAGCGGGGGAGGAGAGACCCAGTACTTC. Residues: CASNSGGGETQYF.

The chain employs TRBV28 and TRBJ1-5, with a weak D call TRBD1 (5 bases). This CDR3 has 15 residues. V was cut by 8 bases and J by 0 bases, with 14 bases left in between. In germline, CDR1 is MDHEN, CDR2 SYDVKM. The CDR3: CASYGGDYSNQPQHF. The CDR3 nucleotides read TGTGCCAGCTACGGGGGAGATTATAGCAATCAGCCCCAGCATTTT.

This clone was detected only once. A junction boundary mismatches the germline segment, possibly from a read error. The rearrangement uses TRBV5-4 and TRBJ2-1, with D possibly matching TRBD2 (5 bases). Germline V lookup: CDR1 SGHNT, CDR2 YYREEE (reference sequence). The CDR3 consists of 16 residues. The CDR3 nucleotides read TGCGCCAGCAGCCCCCCAGGAAGAGGGACCTACAATGAGCAGTTCTTC. Translated, it gives CASSPPGRGTYNEQFF.

A few counts support this clone. V is TRBV5-1 and J is TRBJ2-3; D perhaps matches TRBD1 (5 bases). CDR3 length: 14 amino acids. Germline loops: CDR1 SGHRS, CDR2 YFSETQ. The V gene lost 0 bases and the J gene lost 8 bases, with 13 bases spanning the gap. This chain's CDR3 is CASSLDRPQGTQYF. The CDR3 DNA is TGCGCCAGCAGCTTGGACAGGCCCCAGGGTACGCAGTATTTT.

This clone was picked up a small number of times. This chain links TRBV6-6 with TRBJ2-1, with TRBD2 matching 15 bases. Germline CDR1 MNHNY, CDR2 SVGAGI (reference sequence). This CDR3 contains 14 residues. J gave up 10 bases and V 5 bases, and 3 bases lay outside the gene matches. For the CDR3, the DNA is TGTGCCAGCAGTGGGACTAGCGGGGGGAGGGAGCAGTTCTTC. This codes for CASSGTSGGREQFF.

This clone was recorded many times. The chain links TRBV27 to TRBJ2-7; D may be TRBD2 (6 bases). V lost 5 bases and J lost 11, with 16 bases in between. In germline, CDR1 is MNHEY, CDR2 SMNVEV (reference sequence). The CDR3 loop spans 12 amino acids. CDR3 bases: TGTGCCAGCAGTCCCGTCTGGGGGGAGGAGTACTTC. This sequence encodes CASSPVWGEEYF.

This clone has only one observation. This sequence joins TRBV5-1 and TRBJ2-2, with D unresolved. CDR1 and CDR2 from the germline V gene are SGHRS and YFSETQ. V was shortened by 2 bases and J by 4 bases, with 9 bases between the two germline ends. This CDR3 has 14 amino acids. The CDR3 nucleotides read TGCGCCAGCAGCTTCCAGGCGACCACCGGGGAGCTGTTTTTT. Translated, it gives CASSFQATTGELFF. Based on the CDR3 plus reference TRBV5-1 and TRBJ2-2, the full variable domain is KAGVTQTPRYLIKTRGQQVTLSCSPISGHRSVSWYQQTPGQGLQFLFEYFSETQRNKGNFPGRFSGRQFSNSRSEMNVSTLELGDSALYLCASSFQATTGELFFGEGSRLTVL.

Written as DNA, the CDR3 is TGTGCCAGCAGTTTATCGGCTAGAACGGCTCTCCAAGAGACCCAGTACTTC. Its protein is CASSLSARTALQETQYF. This chain links TRBV27 with TRBJ2-5; D gene unclear. V lost 0 bases and J lost 1, with 15 bases in between. Per the germline V gene, CDR1 is MNHEY and CDR2 is SMNVEV (reference sequence). This CDR3 has 17 amino acids.

The chain is built from TRBV2 and TRBJ2-7; no clear D gene. This CDR3 is built from 12 residues. Germline lookup yields CDR1 SNHLY and CDR2 FYNNEI. Trimming pared 6 bases from V and 3 bases from J, leaving 9 bases between. This chain's CDR3 is CASRPGFYEQYF. CDR3 bases: TGTGCCAGCAGGCCGGGTTTCTACGAGCAGTACTTC.

The V call is TRBV6-5, the J call TRBJ2-7; D is possibly TRBD2 (6 bases). The CDR3 totals 15 residues. CDR1 is MNHEY and CDR2 is SVGAGI in the germline V gene. Trimming cost V 5 bases and J 3 bases, with 17 bases left between them. CDR3 nucleotides: TGTGCCAGCAGTCGCCCCGGGTGGGGGGTCTACGAGCAGTACTTC. This sequence encodes CASSRPGWGVYEQYF.